This TCR beta chain stems from a study of T-cell reconstitution after alpha-beta-depleted transplantation in children. A TCRbeta library incorporating unique molecular identifiers was prepared. TCRdb recomputed calls from the PCR reads with MiXCR, one row per CDR3 protein. Of about 610,000 distinct CDR3 sequences in the sample, approximately 10% were seen once. Germline V gene sequence: CDR1 MDHEN, CDR2 SYDVKM. CDR3 size: 16 residues. Trimming left V 6 bases short and J 2 bases short, with 19 bases between. The sequence came from a human donor who donated a stem cell graft to a child with acute myeloid leukemia. The V gene is TRBV28, the J gene TRBJ2-5; tentatively, D is TRBD1 (6 bases). This material consisted of PBMCs from the stem cell graft donor, taken from the stem cell graft. This chain's CDR3 is CASSPSTGRRQETQYF. CDR3 sequence (DNA): TGTGCCAGCAGCCCATCTACAGGGCGACGACAAGAGACCCAGTACTTC.